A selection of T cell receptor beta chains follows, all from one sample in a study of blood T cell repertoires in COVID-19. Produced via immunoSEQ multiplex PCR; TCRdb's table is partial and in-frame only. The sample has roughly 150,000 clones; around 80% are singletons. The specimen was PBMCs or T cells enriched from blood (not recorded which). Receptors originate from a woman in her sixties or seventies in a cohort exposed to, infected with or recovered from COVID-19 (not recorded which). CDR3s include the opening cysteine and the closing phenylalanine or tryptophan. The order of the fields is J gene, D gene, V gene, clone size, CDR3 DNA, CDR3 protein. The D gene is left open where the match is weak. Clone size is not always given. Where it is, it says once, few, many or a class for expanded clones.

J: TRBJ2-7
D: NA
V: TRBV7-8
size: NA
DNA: TGTGCCAGCAGCCCCCACCCTAGCGAGCAGTACTTC
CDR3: CASSPHPSEQYF

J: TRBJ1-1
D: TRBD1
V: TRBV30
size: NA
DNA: TGTGCCTCGGGACAGTGGTTGGAAAGTCGGGTCTTT
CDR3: CASGQWLESRVF

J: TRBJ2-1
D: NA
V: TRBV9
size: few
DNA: TGTGCCAGCAGCGTAGTGGGCATCCCGAGCTCCTACAATGAGCAGTTCTTC
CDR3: CASSVVGIPSSYNEQFF

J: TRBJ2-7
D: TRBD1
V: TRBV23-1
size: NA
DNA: TGCGCCAGCAGTCAATCTAGGGACAGGGGGCTCGAGCAGTACTTC
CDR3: CASSQSRDRGLEQYF

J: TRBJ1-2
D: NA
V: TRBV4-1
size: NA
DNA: TGCGCCAGCAGCTGGGGAGAGGACTATGGCTACACCTTC
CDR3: CASSWGEDYGYTF

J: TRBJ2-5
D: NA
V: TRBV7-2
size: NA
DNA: TGTGCCAGCAGCTTACAGGGACTGGAGACCCAGTACTTC
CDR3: CASSLQGLETQYF

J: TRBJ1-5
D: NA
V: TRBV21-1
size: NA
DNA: TGTGCCAGCAGGGGACAGGGGAATCAGCCCCAGCATTTT
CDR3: CASRGQGNQPQHF

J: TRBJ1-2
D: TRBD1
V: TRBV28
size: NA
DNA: TGTGCCACTCGAGACAGGGCAAGGGGCTACACCTTC
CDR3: CATRDRARGYTF

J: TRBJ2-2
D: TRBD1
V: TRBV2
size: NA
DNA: TGTGCCAGCAGCGGCGCCGGGACAGGGATGGACGGGGAGCTGTTTTTT
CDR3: CASSGAGTGMDGELFF

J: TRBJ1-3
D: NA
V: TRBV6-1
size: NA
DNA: TGTGCCAGCAGTGAATTGAGCTCTGGAAACACCATATATTTT
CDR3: CASSELSSGNTIYF

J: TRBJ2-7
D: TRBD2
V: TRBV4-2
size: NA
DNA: TGTGCCAGCAGCCAAGAGGAAGGACTAGCGGGAGGACCTTCTAGGGGCGAGCAGTACTTC
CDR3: CASSQEEGLAGGPSRGEQYF

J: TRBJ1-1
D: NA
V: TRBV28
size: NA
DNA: TGTGCCAGCAGTTTTGCGGGGGCTATGAACACTGAAGCTTTCTTT
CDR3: CASSFAGAMNTEAFF

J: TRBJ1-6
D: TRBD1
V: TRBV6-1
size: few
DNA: TGTGCCAGCAGTGAACGACAGGGTTATTCACCCCTCCACTTT
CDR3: CASSERQGYSPLHF

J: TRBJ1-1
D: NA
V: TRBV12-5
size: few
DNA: TGTGCTAGTGGTTTGGGACTGTCGAACACTGAAGCTTTCTTT
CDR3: CASGLGLSNTEAFF

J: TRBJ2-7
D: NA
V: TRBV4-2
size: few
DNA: TGTGCCAGCAGCCAAGATCGCGGCCGCTACGAGCAGTACTTC
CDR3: CASSQDRGRYEQYF

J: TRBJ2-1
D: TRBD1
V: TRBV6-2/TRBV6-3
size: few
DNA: TGTGCCAGCAGCCAGGGGGTCGGAAGGGACAATGAGCAGTTCTTC
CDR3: CASSQGVGRDNEQFF

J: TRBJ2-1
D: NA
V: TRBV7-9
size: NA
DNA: TGTGCCAGCAGCGTACACCATGGCAACAATGAGCAGTTCTTC
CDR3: CASSVHHGNNEQFF

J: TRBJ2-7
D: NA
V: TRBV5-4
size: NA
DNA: TGTGCCAGCAGCTTATCTCAGGACTACGAGCAGTACTTC
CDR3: CASSLSQDYEQYF

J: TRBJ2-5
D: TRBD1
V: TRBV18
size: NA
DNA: TGTGCCAGCTCTCCGGGACAGGGAGTAGAGACCCAGTACTTC
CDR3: CASSPGQGVETQYF

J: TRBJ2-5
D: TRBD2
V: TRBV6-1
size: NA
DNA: TGTGCCAGCAGTGAACGGATGGGACTAGCGGCGAAAGAGACCCAGTACTTC
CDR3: CASSERMGLAAKETQYF

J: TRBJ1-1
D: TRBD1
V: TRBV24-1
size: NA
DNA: TGTGCCACCAGTGATTTGCTGACAGGGAGAGGGCCTAACACTGAAGCTTTCTTT
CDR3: CATSDLLTGRGPNTEAFF

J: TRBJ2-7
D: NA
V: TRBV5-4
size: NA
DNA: TGTGCCAGCAGCACCCGGGACAAAACCTACGAGCAGTACTTC
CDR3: CASSTRDKTYEQYF

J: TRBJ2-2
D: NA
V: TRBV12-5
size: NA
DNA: TGTGCTAGTGATGCCAGTCTAGCGAGAAACACCGGGGAGCTGTTTTTT
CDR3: CASDASLARNTGELFF

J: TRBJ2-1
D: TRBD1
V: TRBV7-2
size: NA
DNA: TGTGCCAGCGGACTCCGGGACAGGGTTAGTGAGCAGTTCTTC
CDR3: CASGLRDRVSEQFF

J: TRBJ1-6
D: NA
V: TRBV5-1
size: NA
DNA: TGCGCCAGCAGCCCAGGACAGAATTCACCCCTCCACTTT
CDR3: CASSPGQNSPLHF

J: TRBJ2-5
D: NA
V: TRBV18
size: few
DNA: TGTGCCAGCTCACCAATGGGACTCCAAGAGACCCAGTACTTC
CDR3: CASSPMGLQETQYF

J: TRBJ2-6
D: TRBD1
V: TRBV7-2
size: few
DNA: TGTGCCAGCAGCGCTACAGGGGGCGCTGGGGCCAACGTCCTGACTTTC
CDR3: CASSATGGAGANVLTF

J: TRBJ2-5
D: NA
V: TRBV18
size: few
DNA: TGTGCCAGCTCACCACCGGGTGGAGGGACCCAAGAGACCCAGTACTTC
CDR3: CASSPPGGGTQETQYF

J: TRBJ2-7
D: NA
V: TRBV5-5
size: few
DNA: TGTGCCGGACAGACTAAACCCTACGAGCAGTACTTC
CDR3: CAGQTKPYEQYF

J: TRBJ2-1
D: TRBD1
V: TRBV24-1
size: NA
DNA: TGTGCCACCAGTGACTCGGGACAGGGAGATGAGCAGTTCTTC
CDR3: CATSDSGQGDEQFF

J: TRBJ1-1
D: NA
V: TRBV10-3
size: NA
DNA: TGTGCCATCACGTCGGGTGAGATCACTGAAGCTTTCTTT
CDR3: CAITSGEITEAFF

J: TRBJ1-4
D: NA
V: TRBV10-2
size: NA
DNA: TGCGCCAGCAGTCTACAGGGTACTAATGAAAAACTGTTTTTT
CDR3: CASSLQGTNEKLFF

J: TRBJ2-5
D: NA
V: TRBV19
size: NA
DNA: TGTGCCACCCGACGGGGGGCAGGGGAGACCCAGTACTTC
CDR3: CATRRGAGETQYF

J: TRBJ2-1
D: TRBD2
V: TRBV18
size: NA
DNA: TGTGCCAGCTCACCCCCCGGACTAGCGGGAGGGCTTCTCTTC
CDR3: CASSPPGLAGGLLF

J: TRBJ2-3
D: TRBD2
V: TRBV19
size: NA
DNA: TGTGCCAGTAGTACCGGGACTAGCGGGATGTCAGATACGCAGTATTTT
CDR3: CASSTGTSGMSDTQYF

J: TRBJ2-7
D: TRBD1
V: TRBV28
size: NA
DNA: TGTGCCAGCAGTCAGGACAGGCGCCACGAGCAGTACTTC
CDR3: CASSQDRRHEQYF

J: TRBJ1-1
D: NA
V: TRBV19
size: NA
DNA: TGTGCCAGTAGTAAGACTCAACGCACTGAAGCTTTCTTT
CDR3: CASSKTQRTEAFF

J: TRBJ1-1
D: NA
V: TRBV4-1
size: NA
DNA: TGCGCCAGCAGCCAAGGAGGAAGTCAGTCTGGCACTGAAGCTTTCTTT
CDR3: CASSQGGSQSGTEAFF

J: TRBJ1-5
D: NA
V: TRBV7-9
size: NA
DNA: TGTGCCAGCAGCTTCGAGGGCAATCAGCCCCAGCATTTT
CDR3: CASSFEGNQPQHF

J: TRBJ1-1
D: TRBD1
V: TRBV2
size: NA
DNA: TGTGCCAGCAGCGCTCCGGGACAGGGGAACACTGAAGCTTTCTTT
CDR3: CASSAPGQGNTEAFF

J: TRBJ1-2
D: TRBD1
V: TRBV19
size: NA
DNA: TGTGCTATAGCCGAGGGACAGGCCAGAGGCTACACCTTC
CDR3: CAIAEGQARGYTF

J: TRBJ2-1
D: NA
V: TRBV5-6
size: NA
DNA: TGTGCCAGCAGCTTTAGCCGGAATGAGCAGTTCTTC
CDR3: CASSFSRNEQFF

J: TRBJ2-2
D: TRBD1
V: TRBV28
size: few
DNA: TGTGCCAGCAGAGAAACAGGGGGCGCGAACACCGGGGAGCTGTTTTTT
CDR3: CASRETGGANTGELFF

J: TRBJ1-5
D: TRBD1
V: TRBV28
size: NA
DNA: TGTGCCAGCAGATCGGACAGGGAAGGTCAGCCCCAGCATTTT
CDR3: CASRSDREGQPQHF

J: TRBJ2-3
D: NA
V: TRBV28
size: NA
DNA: TGTGCCAGCAGTCCTTCCACAGGGCATACGCAGTATTTT
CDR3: CASSPSTGHTQYF

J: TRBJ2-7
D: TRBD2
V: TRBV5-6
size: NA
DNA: TGTGCCAGCAGCTTGGTCGGCACGGTAGCGGGCTCCTACGAGCAGTACTTC
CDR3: CASSLVGTVAGSYEQYF

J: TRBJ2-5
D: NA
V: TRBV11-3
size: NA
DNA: TGTGCCAGCAGCTTAACGCCGGGGGAGACCCAGTACTTC
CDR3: CASSLTPGETQYF

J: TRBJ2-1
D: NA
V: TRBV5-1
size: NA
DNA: TGCGCCAGCAGCCCTCCATCACCTACCTACAATGAGCAGTTCTTC
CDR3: CASSPPSPTYNEQFF